Given below is one TCR beta chain in context. Its target is unknown. The data were obtained in a study of cytomegalovirus exposure and HLA in healthy donors. At the level of the study: In a later analysis, the roughly 120 validation repertoires were reported to have used the same platform as the roughly 700 first-cohort repertoires.

The study, taken as a whole, reports: A few chains tied to CMV proved CMV antigen-specific in vitro. Generally TCR sequences proved uncommon, though certain public TCRs appeared in numerous donors.

Data came from immunoSEQ multiplex PCR; TCRdb stores just in-frame clones and leaves some out. The sample holds about 74,000 clones, about 94% seen once. Germline V gene data show CDR1 as MNHEY and CDR2 as SMNVEV (reference sequence). V dropped 7 bases and J dropped 0 bases, with 9 bases sitting between them. This CDR3 spans 13 amino acids. The sample was PBMCs. V gene TRBV27 combines with J gene TRBJ1-1; D is ambiguous. The source of this sequence is a man younger than 30 in good health and CMV-seropositive. In DNA, the CDR3 is TGTGCCAGCACCTCCAGAATGAACACTGAAGCTTTCTTT. It yields the protein CASTSRMNTEAFF.